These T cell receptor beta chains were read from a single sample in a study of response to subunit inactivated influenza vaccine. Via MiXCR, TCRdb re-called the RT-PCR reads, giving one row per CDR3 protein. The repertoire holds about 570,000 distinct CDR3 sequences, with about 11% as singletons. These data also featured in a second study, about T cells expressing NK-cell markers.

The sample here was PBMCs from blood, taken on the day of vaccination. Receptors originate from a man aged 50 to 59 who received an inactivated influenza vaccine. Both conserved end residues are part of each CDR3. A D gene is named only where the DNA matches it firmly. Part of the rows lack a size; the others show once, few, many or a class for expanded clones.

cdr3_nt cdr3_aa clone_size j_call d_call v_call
TGTGCCAGCAGCCGCGCACAGTTCAACACCGGGGAGCTGTTTTTT CASSRAQFNTGELFF few TRBJ2-2 NA TRBV7-6
TGTGCCAGCAGTCGCCTCGGTCTGGATCTAGGGGGCTACACCTTC CASSRLGLDLGGYTF NA TRBJ1-2 NA TRBV3-1
TGTGCCAGCCGGTCGGAGGCGAACACCGGGGAGCTGTTTTTT CASRSEANTGELFF many TRBJ2-2 NA TRBV12-3/TRBV12-4
TGTGCCAGCAGCCAAAGGAGCCGTACCGGGGAGCTGTTTTTT CASSQRSRTGELFF few TRBJ2-2 NA TRBV13
TGTGCCAGCGGGAGTAGGGCGGGAGCTTTCTACGAGCAGTACTTC CASGSRAGAFYEQYF few TRBJ2-7 TRBD2 TRBV7-9
TGTGCCACCAGCGGGACAGGGATCGCCCAGCCCCAGCATTTT CATSGTGIAQPQHF few TRBJ1-5 TRBD1 TRBV24-1
TGTGCCAGCAGCACCCGGGGCAATCAGCCCCAGCATTTT CASSTRGNQPQHF many TRBJ1-5 NA TRBV7-2
TGTGCCAGCAGCTTAGCTTTAAGTTGGGGAGAGACCCAGTACTTC CASSLALSWGETQYF NA TRBJ2-5 NA TRBV7-8
TGTGCCAGCAGCACCCCATCGAGCTCCTACAATGAGCAGTTCTTC CASSTPSSSYNEQFF NA TRBJ2-1 NA TRBV12-3/TRBV12-4
TGTGCCTGGTCGACAGGGGACAATCAGCCCCAGCATTTT CAWSTGDNQPQHF few TRBJ1-5 TRBD1 TRBV30
TGTGCCAGCAGCCAAGCGGGACAGGGTACCTACAATGAGCAGTTCTTC CASSQAGQGTYNEQFF NA TRBJ2-1 TRBD1 TRBV3-1
TGTGCCAGCAGCCCAAGCAGGGGGACCTCTTCCTACGAGCAGTACTTC CASSPSRGTSSYEQYF NA TRBJ2-7 TRBD1 TRBV16
TGTGCCAGCAGTCGAGCGGGGGGGCCGGAGACCCAGTACTTC CASSRAGGPETQYF few TRBJ2-5 TRBD2 TRBV12-3/TRBV12-4
TGTGCCAGCAGAGCCGGAGTGGAGGAGACCCAGTACTTC CASRAGVEETQYF NA TRBJ2-5 NA TRBV7-9
TGTGCCAGCAGCTTAGAGGGGACAGTTACTAGTGAAAAACTGTTTTTT CASSLEGTVTSEKLFF NA TRBJ1-4 TRBD1 TRBV7-9
TGTGCCATCAGTCCGCAGGGGGGCAACTATGGCTACACCTTC CAISPQGGNYGYTF NA TRBJ1-2 TRBD1 TRBV10-3
TGCGCCAGCAGCCAAGTTGCGGGGGAGTACGAGCAGTACTTC CASSQVAGEYEQYF many TRBJ2-7 TRBD2 TRBV4-1
TGTGCCAGCTCACCCTCAGACAGGGGGCGCGGGGAGACCCAGTACTTC CASSPSDRGRGETQYF NA TRBJ2-5 TRBD1 TRBV18
TGTGCCAGCAGTGAATGGGTGGACGCCTACGAGCAGTACTTC CASSEWVDAYEQYF NA TRBJ2-7 NA TRBV2
TGTGCCAGCAGCCCGAGGACTAGCGGCCTATACAATGAGCAGTTCTTC CASSPRTSGLYNEQFF many TRBJ2-1 TRBD2 TRBV7-8
TGTGCCAGCAGCCGCGGCAGCGGGAGCCTAGTCGAGCAGTACTTC CASSRGSGSLVEQYF NA TRBJ2-7 TRBD2 TRBV3-1
TGTGCCAGCAGCCAAGTTGGGGGGGCCGGAGATACGCAGTATTTT CASSQVGGAGDTQYF many TRBJ2-3 NA TRBV4-2
TGTGCCAGTAGTATGAGTCGGAACACTGAAGCTTTCTTT CASSMSRNTEAFF NA TRBJ1-1 NA TRBV19
TGTGCCAGTAGTATAGATTTGGGGAGCGCTTACAATGAGCAGTTCTTC CASSIDLGSAYNEQFF NA TRBJ2-1 NA TRBV19
TGTGCCAGCAGTCGGACCGGGACAGGGTTAGGGCCCCGCTACGAGCAGTACTTC CASSRTGTGLGPRYEQYF NA TRBJ2-7 TRBD1 TRBV6-1
TGTGCCACCAAGGACAGGTTGAACACTGAAGCTTTCTTT CATKDRLNTEAFF NA TRBJ1-1 TRBD1 TRBV24-1
TGTGCCAGCAGCGTAGGGACAGAGAAGTATTTT CASSVGTEKYF few TRBJ2-3 TRBD1 TRBV7-2
TGTGCCAGCAGGGGGGACAGGGTTAAGACCGGGGAGCTGTTTTTT CASRGDRVKTGELFF NA TRBJ2-2 TRBD1 TRBV6-2/TRBV6-3
TGTGCCAGCAGCTCCCGGCGGGGGGACTCCTACGAGCAGTACTTC CASSSRRGDSYEQYF NA TRBJ2-7 TRBD2 TRBV7-2
TGTGCCAGCAGCTTGACGGCCCTGTTTTTT CASSLTALFF few TRBJ2-2 NA TRBV7-9
TGTGCCAGCAGCCCCTCGTGGGCGGGTGGGGCCAACGTCCTGACTTTC CASSPSWAGGANVLTF NA TRBJ2-6 NA TRBV7-2
TGTGCCAGCAGCCCAAACGTGGGGGTTCAAGAGACCCAGTACTTC CASSPNVGVQETQYF many TRBJ2-5 NA TRBV11-2
TGTGCCAGCAGTTTTTGGGATGAGCAGTTCTTC CASSFWDEQFF NA TRBJ2-1 NA TRBV12-3/TRBV12-4
TGCGCCAGCAGCTACACAGGGTGGCAAGAGACCCAGTACTTC CASSYTGWQETQYF NA TRBJ2-5 NA TRBV5-1
TGCGCCAGCAGCCACAGACTAGCAGGCCAAGAGACCCAGTACTTC CASSHRLAGQETQYF NA TRBJ2-5 TRBD2 TRBV4-1
TGTGCCAGCAGGCGTACTAGCGGGAGTCTTTCCGGGGAGCTGTTTTTT CASRRTSGSLSGELFF few TRBJ2-2 TRBD2 TRBV2
TGTGCCAGCAATGGCAGGGGGAGCTCCTACGAGCAGTACTTC CASNGRGSSYEQYF NA TRBJ2-7 TRBD1 TRBV6-1
TGCGCCAGCAGCGGGACCACAGGGGGACCTAACAATGAGCAGTTCTTC CASSGTTGGPNNEQFF NA TRBJ2-1 TRBD1 TRBV5-1
TGCAGTGCTAGTAGCGGGAAGCAGGCCAATGAGCAGTTCTTC CSASSGKQANEQFF many TRBJ2-1 TRBD2 TRBV20-1
TGTGCCTGGAGTGTACCCGGGTACGAGCAGTACTTC CAWSVPGYEQYF many TRBJ2-7 NA TRBV30
TGCAGCGCAAAAGGGCACTCCTACGAGCAGTACTTC CSAKGHSYEQYF NA TRBJ2-7 NA TRBV20-1
TGTGCCAGCAGCCAAGCGGTTAATTCACCCCTCCACTTT CASSQAVNSPLHF NA TRBJ1-6 NA TRBV4-2
TGCGCCAGCAGCAGAGACGGGACGGAACTCTATGGCTACACCTTC CASSRDGTELYGYTF few TRBJ1-2 NA TRBV5-1
TGTGCCACCAGCAGAGATCACCTAGCGGGCCGGCATGAGCAGTTCTTC CATSRDHLAGRHEQFF few TRBJ2-1 TRBD2 TRBV15
TGTGCCAGCCTGGTGGGACATCATAACACCGGGGAGCTGTTTTTT CASLVGHHNTGELFF many TRBJ2-2 NA TRBV6-9
TGTGCCAGCTCACCACCGGCACGGCTTGGTGAGCAGTTCTTC CASSPPARLGEQFF many TRBJ2-1 NA TRBV18
TGCGCCAGCAGCCCAGCGGGAGTTGGAGAGACCCAGTACTTC CASSPAGVGETQYF NA TRBJ2-5 TRBD2 TRBV5-1
TGTGCCAGCAGTCGTACTGGAGCCGGGACAGGGGACCGTAGCACAGATACGCAGTATTTT CASSRTGAGTGDRSTDTQYF NA TRBJ2-3 TRBD1 TRBV12-3/TRBV12-4
TGTGCCAGCAGCCACCGGCCAGAAGAGACCCAGTACTTC CASSHRPEETQYF NA TRBJ2-5 NA TRBV4-2
TGCGCCAGCACCCAGGGAGGGGCATACAATGAGCAGTTCTTC CASTQGGAYNEQFF once TRBJ2-1 TRBD2 TRBV5-1
TGTGCCAGCAGTCTTACAGGAGACCCTTACAATGAGCAGTTCTTC CASSLTGDPYNEQFF NA TRBJ2-1 NA TRBV6-1
TGTGCCACCAGCGAAGGGACTAGCGGGGGCACAGATACGCAGTATTTT CATSEGTSGGTDTQYF NA TRBJ2-3 TRBD2 TRBV15
TGCAGTGCTAGTGAACGGGGGTTCGGGGATGAGCAGTTCTTC CSASERGFGDEQFF NA TRBJ2-1 NA TRBV20-1
TGCAGTGCTAGAGATCGGGGACAGGGCTCCTACAATGAGCAGTTCTTC CSARDRGQGSYNEQFF few TRBJ2-1 TRBD1 TRBV20-1
TGTGCCAGCAGTTCCATCCCTAGTGCCTTAGCCAAAAACATTCAGTACTTC CASSSIPSALAKNIQYF NA TRBJ2-4 NA TRBV6-5
TGTGCCAGCAGCCCCTGGACAGGGGGCGGGCATGGCTACACCTTC CASSPWTGGGHGYTF NA TRBJ1-2 TRBD1 TRBV7-2
TGTGCCAGCAGTGGTCTAGACAAACCCCACGAGCAGTACTTC CASSGLDKPHEQYF many TRBJ2-7 NA TRBV28